These 15 T cell receptor beta chains were all obtained from the same sample, sequenced in a study of T cells in Graves' hyperthyroidism and ophthalmopathy. TCR beta CDR3 sequences were amplified from RNA transcripts. An initial round of RT-PCR targeting the TCR CDR3 relied on the HTBI primer set. One entry per CDR3 protein results from TCRdb running MiXCR on the multiplex PCR reads. The data show approximately 600,000 distinct CDR3 sequences, with roughly 15% seen just once and around 4.1% held by the top ten. Sequencing was carried out using blood. The receptors derive from a middle-aged woman with Graves' ophthalmopathy.

In this sample, this clonotype turned up many times. The rearrangement links TRBV6-4 to TRBJ2-2; no clear D. CDR1 is MRHNA, CDR2 SNTAGT, per germline. V lost 5 bases and J lost 4, with 17 bases in between. This CDR3 is 16 amino acids long. The CDR3 DNA is TGTGCCAGCAGTCCGGACCCTAAGCTGGGCACCGGGGAGCTGTTTTTT. Residues: CASSPDPKLGTGELFF.

This clonotype is categorized as medium-sized (0.01 to 0.1%). The V and J genes are TRBV12-3 or TRBV12-4 and TRBJ2-7; D possibly corresponds to TRBD2 (6 bases). The CDR3 is 13 residues long. V lost 2 bases to trimming and J lost 6 bases, with 11 bases between them. CDR3 bases: TGTGCCAGCAGTTTATGGAGGGCCAGCGAGCAGTACTTC. Encoded protein: CASSLWRASEQYF.

The table lists this clonotype with many counts. V is TRBV4-2 and J is TRBJ2-7; 7 nucleotides align to TRBD2. Germline CDR1 and CDR2: LGHNA and YNFKEQ. V gave up 4 bases and J gave up 6 bases; unmatched junction bases: 18. This CDR3 region has 17 residues. The CDR3, as DNA: TGTGCCAGCAGCCCGTGGGGACTAAACGAGCGTCGTGGCGAGCAGTACTTC. Translating it yields CASSPWGLNERRGEQYF.

The table lists this clonotype with a few counts. V and J are TRBV30 and TRBJ2-7; TRBD1 or TRBD2 may be the D gene (5 bases each). Trimming took off 3 bases at V and 1 base at J, with 13 bases between the two ends. CDR3 length: 14 residues. The V gene's germline CDR1 is GTSNPN and CDR2 SVGIG (reference sequence). The CDR3 reads CAWSPGLLSYEQYF. The DNA for the CDR3 is TGTGCCTGGAGCCCGGGGCTTCTATCCTACGAGCAGTACTTC. The full variable domain, completed using reference TRBV30 and TRBJ2-7, is SQTIHQWPATLVQPVGSPLSLECTVEGTSNPNLYWYRQAAGRGLQLLFYSVGIGQISSEVPQNLSASRPQDRQFILSSKKLLLSDSGFYLCAWSPGLLSYEQYFGPGTRLTVT.

The chain combines TRBV5-1 with TRBJ2-7; 12 nucleotides match TRBD2. Germline-derived CDR1 and CDR2 are SGHRS and YFSETQ. Trimming at V came to 4 bases and at J to 1 base, leaving 3 bases not matched to a gene. CDR3 size: 15 residues. CDR3 coding DNA: TGCGCCAGCAGCACCGGGACTAGCGGGTCCTACGAGCAGTACTTC. It codes for CASSTGTSGSYEQYF.

This clonotype was found many times. This chain connects TRBV7-9 to TRBJ2-7; D may match TRBD1 or TRBD2 (5 bases each). Germline values: CDR1 SEHNR, CDR2 FQNEAQ (reference sequence). The CDR3 consists of 12 residues. V was trimmed by 3 bases and J by 5 bases, leaving 8 bases between them. DNA of the CDR3: TGTGCCAGCAGCTTGGGGGATAACGAGCAGTACTTC. Amino acids: CASSLGDNEQYF.

This clonotype has a handful of counts. The V and J genes are TRBV4-3 and TRBJ1-3; D gene unclear. V dropped 3 bases and J dropped 4 bases, with 13 bases sitting between them. CDR1 LGHNA and CDR2 YSLEER come from the germline V gene. The CDR3 is 15 amino acids. Written as DNA, the CDR3 is TGCGCCAGCAGCCATGACGTGGTCGGCGGAAACACCATATATTTT. As protein: CASSHDVVGGNTIYF.

There are many counts of this clonotype. The chain combines TRBV12-5 with TRBJ1-2; D is uncertain. The CDR3 sequence is 13 residues long. Trimming took off 2 bases at V and 5 bases at J, with 9 bases between the two ends. Germline assignment: CDR1 LGHNT and CDR2 FRNRAP. The CDR3 loop is CASGLSGSYGYTF. The CDR3 DNA reads as TGTGCTAGTGGTTTGTCGGGGAGTTATGGCTACACCTTC.

This clonotype was counted ten times or more. Mismatch with germline at one junction end may stem from a read error. The rearrangement joins TRBV5-1 to TRBJ2-6; a possible D gene is TRBD2 (5 bases). The CDR3 length is 14 residues. The germline gives CDR1 SGHRS, CDR2 YFSETQ. This chain's CDR3 is CASSLGAGANVLTF. As DNA, the CDR3 is TGTGCCAGCAGCCTCGGGGCTGGGGCCAACGTCCTGACTTTC.

The V and J genes are TRBV19 and TRBJ2-7, with D perhaps matching TRBD2 (6 bases). The CDR3 length is 15 residues. Germline assignment: CDR1 LNHDA and CDR2 SQIVND (reference sequence). The V gene lost 1 base and the J gene lost 2 bases, with 12 bases spanning the gap. CDR3 in amino acids: CASSIGSGATYEQYF. CDR3 nucleotides: TGTGCCAGTAGTATAGGGTCGGGAGCAACCTACGAGCAGTACTTC.

The chain links TRBV11-3 to TRBJ1-1; D gene unclear. Trimming stripped 6 bases from V and 1 base from J, with 12 bases between. CDR1 is SGHNT, CDR2 YENEEA, per germline. The CDR3 is 14 residues long. CDR3 amino acids: CASREAVTNTEAFF. The CDR3 nucleotides are TGTGCCAGCAGAGAAGCAGTGACGAACACTGAAGCTTTCTTT.

Ten or more counts support this clonotype. V and J are TRBV28 and TRBJ1-2; D remains unclear. The CDR3 extends over 13 amino acids. Between the trimmed V and J ends, which lost 5 bases and 12 bases, there was a span of 19 bases. The V gene's germline CDR1 is MDHEN and CDR2 SYDVKM. The CDR3 DNA is TGTGCCAGCAGTCCACCCCCGGCAGTCCATCACACCTTC. Protein: CASSPPPAVHHTF.

The rearrangement uses TRBV12-3 or TRBV12-4 and TRBJ2-2, with 10 bases fitting TRBD1. The CDR3 contains 15 residues. The ends lost 6 bases at V and 4 bases at J; junction bases unmatched: 5. CDR3 nucleotides: TGTGCCAGCAGCTCCGGGGACAGGGGCACCGGGGAGCTGTTTTTT. This translates into CASSSGDRGTGELFF.

This clonotype came up a few times. CDR3 region: CASSITEEAFF. CDR3 nucleotides: TGTGCCAGTAGTATCACGGAGGAAGCTTTCTTT. V and J are TRBV19 and TRBJ1-1; D is undetermined. The CDR3 length is 11 residues. In germline, CDR1 is LNHDA, CDR2 SQIVND (reference sequence). Trimming took off 3 bases at V and 8 bases at J, with 7 bases between the two ends.

This clonotype has a count of ten or more. The V gene is TRBV7-9, the J gene TRBJ1-1; D perhaps matches TRBD1 (6 bases). The CDR3 consists of 13 residues. The germline gives CDR1 SEHNR, CDR2 FQNEAQ (reference sequence). V shed 5 bases and J shed 4 bases, with 11 bases lying between them. CDR3 nucleotides: TGTGCCAGCAGCCCTGGACAGAGCACTGAAGCTTTCTTT. Residues: CASSPGQSTEAFF. Supplemented by reference TRBV7-9 and TRBJ1-1, the full variable domain reads DTGVSQNPRHKITKRGQNVTFRCDPISEHNRLYWYRQTLGQGPEFLTYFQNEAQLEKSRLLSDRFSAERPKGSFSTLEIQRTEQGDSAMYLCASSPGQSTEAFFGQGTRLTVV.